The 9 T cell receptor beta chains below all came from one sample that was sequenced in a study of cytomegalovirus exposure and HLA in healthy donors. Primers included in the PCR were 60 Vbeta and 13 Jbeta primers. Sequencing used immunoSEQ multiplex PCR; TCRdb keeps in-frame clones, though not all of them. This table holds 170,000 or so clones, 75% to 80% found once. Source material: PBMCs. Receptors originate from a middle-aged woman in good health and CMV-seronegative.

The chain uses TRBV4-1 and TRBJ1-2; D is possibly TRBD1 (5 bases). The CDR3 extends over 16 amino acids. Germline loops: CDR1 MGHRA, CDR2 YSYEKL. Deletions cut 1 base from V and 0 bases from J, with 12 bases between. The CDR3 region is CASSQAYKGANYGYTF. The CDR3 DNA reads TGCGCCAGCAGCCAAGCGTACAAAGGGGCTAACTATGGCTACACCTTC.

The V call is TRBV5-1, the J call TRBJ2-7; TRBD2 agrees at 8 bases. From germline, CDR1 is SGHRS and CDR2 YFSETQ. Trimming cost V 0 bases and J 3 bases; bases outside gene matches: 5. There are 15 residues in the CDR3. CDR3 region: CASSLAGGGLYEQYF. The CDR3 coding sequence is TGCGCCAGCAGCTTGGCCGGGGGGGGGCTCTACGAGCAGTACTTC.

CDR3: CASSQLSLGSSGPQHF. CDR3 coding DNA: TGCGCCAGCAGCCAACTTAGCTTGGGCTCCTCGGGACCCCAGCATTTT. V gene TRBV4-1 combines with J gene TRBJ1-5; the D is unclear. CDR3 size: 16 residues. The germline gives CDR1 MGHRA, CDR2 YSYEKL. V was cut by 2 bases and J by 10 bases, with 21 bases left in between.

This clone has a single count. J is TRBJ1-2 and V is TRBV5-4; TRBD1 is a possible D gene (5 bases). The CDR3 has 13 residues. Germline CDR1 reads SGHNT; CDR2 reads YYREEE (reference sequence). Trimming took 6 bases from V and 8 from J, leaving 17 bases between them. The CDR3 sequence: CASILMGGGGYTF. The CDR3 DNA reads as TGTGCCAGCATCCTGATGGGGGGAGGCGGCTACACCTTC.

Only one count was recorded for this clone. This chain joins TRBV11-2 and TRBJ2-2; tentatively, D is TRBD2 (5 bases). The CDR3 runs to 12 residues. Trimming stripped 7 bases from V and 8 bases from J, with 11 bases between. Per germline, CDR1 SGHAT and CDR2 FQNNGV. The CDR3 spells CASNLAGGELFF. The CDR3 DNA reads as TGTGCCAGCAACCTAGCTGGGGGGGAGCTGTTTTTT.

This clone was seen a few times. This chain uses TRBV11-3 with TRBJ2-7; tentatively, D is TRBD1 (6 bases). Germline CDR1 and CDR2: SGHNT and YENEEA. This CDR3 comprises 13 residues. The V end lost 10 bases, the J end lost 7 bases, and 20 bases lay between the germline ends. CDR3 DNA sequence: TGTGCCATACCGGGACAAGGGGCCTGGGAGCAGTACTTC. It encodes CAIPGQGAWEQYF.

The V call is TRBV6-1, the J call TRBJ1-6; a weak D match, TRBD1 (6 bases). This CDR3 contains 15 residues. Trimming pared 5 bases from V and 8 bases from J, leaving 16 bases between. Looked up from germline, CDR1 is MNHNS and CDR2 is SASEGT. CDR3 loop: CASSTGGQGYSPLHF. The CDR3 DNA reads as TGTGCCAGCAGTACCGGCGGGCAGGGGTATTCACCCCTCCACTTT.

Comment on this clone: A junction boundary mismatches the germline segment, possibly from a read error. The V and J genes are TRBV6-5 and TRBJ2-7; TRBD1 matches at 7 bases. There are 16 residues in the CDR3. Germline lookup yields CDR1 MNHEY and CDR2 SVGAGI. In nucleotides, the CDR3 is TGTGCCAGCAGTAACTCTCAGGGGGAAAGGGACTACGAGCAGTACTTC. As protein: CASSNSQGERDYEQYF.

This chain links TRBV11-2 with TRBJ1-1; D remains unclear. V lost 2 bases and J lost 1, with 5 bases in between. The CDR3 is 13 amino acids. CDR1 SGHAT and CDR2 FQNNGV come from the germline V gene. The CDR3, as DNA: TGTGCCAGCAGCTTAAACAGGAACACTGAAGCTTTCTTT. Translation: CASSLNRNTEAFF.